This T cell receptor (beta chain) was sequenced for a study of beta chain features in type 1 diabetes. In this sample, this clone turned up a few times. Its specificity is unknown. Expressed TCRB transcripts were sequenced, since all the RNA that had been isolated was reverse transcribed. Generated by immunoSEQ multiplex PCR, the TCRdb table keeps only in-frame clones and is missing some. In the table there are around 280,000 clones, 8% of which are singletons. CDR1 is MGHRA, CDR2 YSYEKL, per germline. V lost 0 bases, J lost 6 bases, and 9 bases lay in between. The CDR3 runs to 15 residues. Study-wide points: Shorter TCRB CDR3s, moderately but significantly so, were found in Type 1 diabetes patients in all four CD4+ subsets. Reduced insertions and increased deletions marked VDJ junctions in type 1 diabetes patients.

Only one heparinised blood draw was taken per donor, and its volume averaged around 110 mL. The V call is TRBV4-1, the J call TRBJ1-6, with D tentatively TRBD1 (5 bases). This receptor was taken from a woman between 18 and 29 years old in good health. The sequenced sample consisted of central memory CD4+ T cells from blood. Here the CDR3 reads CASSQEGAGNSPLHF. CDR3 bases: TGCGCCAGCAGCCAAGAAGGGGCCGGTAATTCACCCCTCCACTTT.